The table lists the clone carrying this T cell receptor beta chain with many counts. Noted time point: newly diagnosed GD, antithyroid drugs for less than 3 months. PBMC-derived RNA was used for the TCR library. With EDTA tubes as the receptacles, around 10 milliliters of peripheral blood were drawn. CDR3 regions were amplified by Arm-PCR using iRepertoire HTBI primers to build TCR beta libraries. TCRdb reprocessed the multiplex PCR reads via MiXCR and lists one record per CDR3 protein. The table has about 420,000 distinct CDR3 sequences, about 15% seen once. These data originate in a study of regulatory T cells in long-lasting Graves disease. These data were likewise used in another study, on T cells in Graves' hyperthyroidism and ophthalmopathy. This second report adds: An initial round of RT-PCR targeting the TCR CDR3 relied on the HTBI primer set.

The TCR originated in a young woman with Graves disease. Here the sequenced sample was peripheral blood mononuclear cells (PBMCs), taken at new diagnosis, from a patient treated with antithyroid drugs.

The CDR3 reads CASSLNGQYYNEQFF. The CDR3, as DNA: TGTGCCAGCAGCTTAAACGGACAGTACTACAATGAGCAGTTCTTC. This chain links TRBV7-8 with TRBJ2-1, with D maybe TRBD1 (6 bases). The germline CDR1 and CDR2 sequences are SGHVS and FQNEAQ. The CDR3 totals 15 residues. V lost 2 bases and J lost 3, with 11 bases in between.